These 2 T cell receptor beta chains originate from one sample sequenced in a study of CD8 T cells in ankylosing spondylitis. TCRdb re-analysed the 5' RACE reads in MiXCR, keeping a single row per CDR3 protein. In the table there are 200,000 or so distinct CDR3 sequences, 13% of which are singletons. The sample consisted of blood, either unsorted or a sorted T cell fraction (not recorded which). The receptors here all came from a female donor with ankylosing spondylitis or in good health (not recorded which).

This clonotype occurred many times. V usage is TRBV5-1 and J usage is TRBJ2-7, with 8 positions matching TRBD2. The CDR3 has 14 residues. V was pared by 0 bases and J by 7 bases, with 6 bases of the junction left unmatched. In germline, CDR1 is SGHRS, CDR2 YFSETQ. This chain's CDR3 is CASSLGAGVVEQYF. CDR3 coding DNA: TGCGCCAGCAGCTTGGGAGCGGGAGTGGTTGAGCAGTACTTC.

This clonotype is medium-sized. The rearrangement joins TRBV6-2 or TRBV6-3 to TRBJ2-7; D may be TRBD1 (6 bases). Trimming shortened V by 0 bases and J by 0 bases, and 15 bases separated the two germline ends. Germline assignment: CDR1 MNHEY and CDR2 SVGEGT. The CDR3 length is 17 residues. CDR3 loop: CASSYSIRQAFSYEQYF. CDR3 DNA sequence: TGTGCCAGCAGTTACTCGATAAGACAGGCCTTCTCCTACGAGCAGTACTTC.